These T cell receptor beta chains were read from a single sample in a study of shared clonotypes between healthy human individuals. Clones were read by immunoSEQ multiplex PCR, and TCRdb kept only the in-frame ones, dropping some. The sample includes under 1,900,000 clones, less than 99% of them seen just once. Sequenced sample: naive CD4+ T cells sorted from blood. These receptors were taken from a man between 25 and 39 years old in good health. Both conserved end residues are part of each CDR3. The D gene is left open where the match is weak.

v_call,d_call,j_call,cdr3_nt,cdr3_aa
TRBV5-1,.,TRBJ2-7,TGCGCCAGCAGCCCGGTCACGCGCGGTCAGGAGCAGTACTTC,CASSPVTRGQEQYF
TRBV6-5,.,TRBJ1-3,TGTGCCAGCAGTTACTCGATGGGCTCTGGAAACACCATATATTTT,CASSYSMGSGNTIYF
TRBV7-9,TRBD1,TRBJ1-5,TGTGCCAGCAGCTATGCTACCGGGACAGGGTTTAATCAGCCCCAGCATTTT,CASSYATGTGFNQPQHF
TRBV6-6,TRBD1,TRBJ2-7,TGTGCCAGCAGCCCAACATCCGGACAGGGTAAATACGAGCAGTACTTC,CASSPTSGQGKYEQYF
TRBV7-8,.,TRBJ1-2,TGTGCCAGCAGCGTCGGACGTTCGGGTTCGAATGGCTACACCTTC,CASSVGRSGSNGYTF
TRBV5-4,TRBD2,TRBJ2-1,TGTGCCAGCAGCTTGGGGCTAGCGGGAGCTCATGAGTACAATGAGCAGTTCTTC,CASSLGLAGAHEYNEQFF
TRBV6-5,.,TRBJ1-4,TGTGCCAGCAGTTCCTTCGGACCTCCCTTGGATGAAAAACTGTTTTTT,CASSSFGPPLDEKLFF
TRBV5-1,.,TRBJ1-2,TGCGCCAGCAGCTTTCGAGGACAGCCCGGGGCTAACTATGGCTACACCTTC,CASSFRGQPGANYGYTF
TRBV6-1,.,TRBJ2-7,TGTGCCAGCAGTGAGGGTAGGACACCTTCCTACGAGCAGTACTTC,CASSEGRTPSYEQYF
TRBV10-1,.,TRBJ2-7,TGCGCCAGCAAGACAGGAGGGGACGAGCAGTACTTC,CASKTGGDEQYF
TRBV5-1,.,TRBJ2-6,TGCGCCAGCAGCTTGGAGGGGACTGGGGCCAACGTCCTGACTTTC,CASSLEGTGANVLTF
TRBV7-2,.,TRBJ2-7,TGTGCCAGCAGCTTAGGGGCAGGGTTCTTCAACGAGCAGTACTTC,CASSLGAGFFNEQYF
TRBV11-3,.,TRBJ2-7,TGTGCCAGCAGCTCCGGGCCCCCCTACGAGCAGTACTTC,CASSSGPPYEQYF
TRBV9,TRBD1,TRBJ2-7,TGTGCCAGCAGCGTAGAACAGGGGATTGCCTACGAGCAGTACTTC,CASSVEQGIAYEQYF
TRBV7-6,.,TRBJ2-7,TGTGCCAGCAGCTCCTACACGGGGGTAGAGCAGTACTTC,CASSSYTGVEQYF
TRBV28,.,TRBJ2-1,TGTGCCAGCAGTTTATCTGCCGGGCATGAGCAGTTCTTC,CASSLSAGHEQFF
TRBV18,.,TRBJ2-6,TGTGCCAGCTCACCAACAGGGTTCGGCTCTGGGGCCAACGTCCTGACTTTC,CASSPTGFGSGANVLTF
TRBV27,.,TRBJ2-3,TGTGCCAGCAAGTCCCTTAGCGGTCACGCAGATACGCAGTATTTT,CASKSLSGHADTQYF
TRBV6-5,.,TRBJ2-6,TGTGCCAGCAGTCGGGTGTCTAAGGCCAACGTCCTGACTTTC,CASSRVSKANVLTF